These 4 T cell receptor beta chains came from one sample sequenced in a study of cytomegalovirus exposure and HLA in healthy donors (dated by TCRdb to about 2017). Libraries came from the immunoSEQ multiplex PCR assay. For the multiplex PCR, a mixture combining 60 forward primers for TCR Vbeta segments and 13 reverse primers for TCR Jbeta segments was used. The immuneACCESS repertoire file appears here via TCRdb, limited to in-frame rearrangements. These files lack a portion of the clones; in checked studies, under half of the deficit traces to unresolved V genes, and the cause of the others is not known. The sample has roughly 97,000 clones on record, around 10% of them singletons. 5.8% of the sample is taken by the ten largest. Sequenced: PBMCs. These receptors originate from a man in his forties or fifties in good health and CMV-seropositive.

On this clone itself: Other DNA sequences in the same sample also yield this CDR3. V usage is TRBV30 and J usage is TRBJ2-3, with TRBD2 identical over 12 bases. In germline, CDR1 is GTSNPN, CDR2 SVGIG (reference sequence). Unmatched junction bases numbered 9, after V lost 2 bases and J lost 6 bases. This CDR3 is built from 16 residues. In nucleotides, the CDR3 is TGTGCCTGGAGTTCTAGCGGGAGGGCAATCAAGGATACGCAGTATTTT. This translates into CAWSSSGRAIKDTQYF. The complete variable domain, with remaining parts taken from reference TRBV30 and TRBJ2-3, reads SQTIHQWPATLVQPVGSPLSLECTVEGTSNPNLYWYRQAAGRGLQLLFYSVGIGQISSEVPQNLSASRPQDRQFILSSKKLLLSDSGFYLCAWSSSGRAIKDTQYFGPGTRLTVL.

This clone was seen more than once but under ten times. This chain connects TRBV28 to TRBJ2-5; D ambiguous. The V and J ends lost 2 bases and 1 base respectively, with 14 bases between them. From germline, CDR1 is MDHEN and CDR2 SYDVKM. The CDR3 covers 16 residues. The CDR3 bases are TGTGCCAGCAGTTTAAATCCCGTGGGCAGCCAAGAGACCCAGTACTTC. Its protein product is CASSLNPVGSQETQYF.

V gene TRBV29-1 combines with J gene TRBJ1-5, with 7 positions matching TRBD1. The CDR3 length is 12 residues. Trimming at V came to 6 bases and at J to 5 bases, leaving 4 bases not matched to a gene. The germline gives CDR1 SQVTM, CDR2 ANQGSEA. CDR3 bases: TGCAGCGTCAGACAGGGCGATCAGCCCCAGCATTTT. Amino acid sequence: CSVRQGDQPQHF.

On this clone itself: In this CDR3 the conserved last residue, phenylalanine or tryptophan, is missing, so a read error is likely. This chain links TRBV5-6 with TRBJ1-4, with 9 bases identical to TRBD1. Germline V lookup: CDR1 SGHDT, CDR2 YYEEEE. CDR3 length: 18 amino acids. V was pared by 5 bases and J by 7 bases, with 18 bases of the junction left unmatched. CDR3 nucleotides: TGTGCCAGCAGATCCAACTACTACCGGGACAGGGATGGTGAAAAACTGTTTGTT. It translates to CASRSNYYRDRDGEKLFV.